This T cell receptor beta chain was sequenced for a study of Graves' ophthalmopathy and Graves' hyperthyroidism. General study results and limits: Ophthalmopathy progression prediction by the model yielded a sensitivity of 60% to 71% and a specificity of roughly 74%.

TCR beta CDR3 amplification used RNA transcripts. RT-PCR was first run with HTBI primers, then multiplex PCR in a second round. TCRdb used MiXCR to reprocess the multiplex PCR reads, holding one entry per CDR3 protein. This sample carries some 380,000 distinct CDR3 sequences, about 16% of them seen once, and the ten largest clones take 5.5% to 7%. At least ten counts were recorded for this clonotype. Its antigen is not identified. Lactation, pregnancy, uncontrolled infections and other autoimmune diseases were all grounds for excluding patients. Looked up from germline, CDR1 is MNHEY and CDR2 is SVGEGT. CDR3 length: 16 residues. Trimming at V came to 7 bases and at J to 5 bases, leaving 16 bases not matched to a gene.

J is TRBJ2-7 and V is TRBV6-2 or TRBV6-3; 8 bases match TRBD1. This receptor was obtained from a woman under 30 with stable Graves' hyperthyroidism. Input material: peripheral blood. CDR3 residues: CASTQPPGGLSHEQYF. CDR3 sequence (DNA): TGTGCCAGCACCCAACCTCCAGGGGGCCTGAGTCACGAGCAGTACTTC.